These 24 T cell receptor beta chains were sequenced from one sample in a study of shared clonotypes between healthy human individuals. Clones were sequenced by immunoSEQ multiplex PCR, and TCRdb holds only the in-frame ones, with some missing. The sample has about 1 million clones, approximately 70% seen once. The source material was memory CD4+ T cells sorted from blood. Subset meaning: CD45RA-negative fraction. The origin of the receptors is a man in his late teens or twenties in good health.

The gene calls are TRBV25-1 and TRBJ2-3; D is uncertain. Deletions cut 4 bases from V and 0 bases from J, with 11 bases between. The CDR3 extends over 15 amino acids. The V gene's germline CDR1 is MGHDK and CDR2 SYGVNS. The CDR3 spells CASSAPRRSTDTQYF. CDR3 nucleotide sequence: TGTGCCAGCAGTGCCCCTAGGAGAAGCACAGATACGCAGTATTTT.

V and J are TRBV6-1 and TRBJ1-3; D is possibly TRBD1 (6 bases). CDR1 MNHNS and CDR2 SASEGT come from the germline V gene. The CDR3 contains 15 residues. V lost 8 bases and J lost 0, with 14 bases in between. CDR3 sequence: CASGGDRSSGNTIYF. For the CDR3, the DNA is TGTGCCAGCGGAGGCGACAGGAGCTCTGGAAACACCATATATTTT.

V and J are TRBV6-5 and TRBJ1-2, with 9 bases fitting TRBD1. Germline V gene lookup returns CDR1 MNHEY and CDR2 SVGAGI. V lost 7 bases, J lost 4 bases, and 10 bases stayed unmatched. The CDR3 is 15 residues long. The CDR3 here is CASKRGTGGSYGYTF. The CDR3, as DNA: TGTGCCAGCAAGCGGGGTACAGGGGGCAGCTATGGCTACACCTTC.

This chain connects TRBV6-1 to TRBJ1-2; D is unresolved. V was pared by 5 bases and J by 8 bases, with 18 bases between. Germline CDR1 is MNHNS and CDR2 is SASEGT. CDR3 length equals 14 residues. This CDR3 reads CASSTLGAGGGYTF. The CDR3 DNA reads TGTGCCAGCAGTACCCTAGGCGCAGGAGGCGGCTACACCTTC.

This clone was seen more than once but under ten times. The chain carries TRBV7-2 and TRBJ2-1; D unresolved. This CDR3 is 13 amino acids long. Germline loops: CDR1 SGHTA, CDR2 FQGNSA. With 1 base removed from V and 3 bases from J, the gap between germline ends came to 4 bases. The CDR3 DNA reads as TGTGCCAGCAGCTTAGAAATCTACAATGAGCAGTTCTTC. Translating it yields CASSLEIYNEQFF.

The chain combines TRBV5-4 with TRBJ1-6, with 10 bases identical to TRBD1. The V gene end was trimmed by 2 bases and the J gene end by 7 bases; junction bases not matched to a gene: 3. Germline V gene data show CDR1 as SGHNT and CDR2 as YYREEE (reference sequence). CDR3 length: 15 residues. As DNA, the CDR3 is TGTGCCAGCAGCTTAGACAGGGGGCTCAATTCACCCCTCCACTTT. Its translation is CASSLDRGLNSPLHF. Full variable domain (rest looked up from reference TRBV5-4 and TRBJ1-6): ETGVTQSPTHLIKTRGQQVTLRCSSQSGHNTVSWYQQALGQGPQFIFQYYREEENGRGNFPPRFSGLQFPNYSSELNVNALELDDSALYLCASSLDRGLNSPLHFGNGTRLTVT.

The CDR3 nucleotides read TGTGCCAGCAGCTTAGCGGGGTCCAGGCAAGAGACCCAGTACTTC. This sequence encodes CASSLAGSRQETQYF. The rearrangement joins TRBV11-2 to TRBJ2-5; D possibly corresponds to TRBD2 (5 bases). V lost 1 base, J lost 2 bases, and 11 bases lay in between. Per germline, CDR1 SGHAT and CDR2 FQNNGV. The CDR3 has 15 residues.

This clone was observed a few times. The rearrangement links TRBV28 to TRBJ1-2; unclear D gene. Germline V gene lookup returns CDR1 MDHEN and CDR2 SYDVKM. The CDR3 spans 12 residues. V was shortened by 5 bases and J by 8 bases, with 12 bases between the two germline ends. The CDR3 sequence is CASSPPGQGYTF. CDR3 sequence (DNA): TGTGCCAGCAGTCCCCCCGGGCAGGGCTACACCTTC.

This clone was seen a handful of times. The J gene is TRBJ2-1, the V gene TRBV5-4; 13 bases are shared with TRBD2. The junction had 3 bases not matched to a gene; V was cut back by 3 bases and J by 6 bases. The length of the CDR3 is 15 residues. The germline gives CDR1 SGHNT, CDR2 YYREEE (reference sequence). The CDR3 DNA follows: TGTGCCAGCAGCTCCGGGACTAGCGGGATCAATGAGCAGTTCTTC. Amino acids: CASSSGTSGINEQFF. Variable domain in full (rest from reference TRBV5-4 and TRBJ2-1): ETGVTQSPTHLIKTRGQQVTLRCSSQSGHNTVSWYQQALGQGPQFIFQYYREEENGRGNFPPRFSGLQFPNYSSELNVNALELDDSALYLCASSSGTSGINEQFFGPGTRLTVL.

V is TRBV28 and J is TRBJ1-6; TRBD1 matches 7 bases. Germline CDR1 and CDR2: MDHEN and SYDVKM. V shed 5 bases and J 7 bases; nucleotides not matched to a gene: 14. CDR3 length: 17 amino acids. CDR3 amino acids: CASSPHLLGQLNSPLHF. The DNA for the CDR3 is TGTGCCAGCAGTCCACACCTCCTGGGACAGTTAAATTCACCCCTCCACTTT.

The sample holds many counts of this clone. The chain uses TRBV5-8 and TRBJ1-1; 7 bases are a match to TRBD1. Trimming took 0 bases from V and 9 from J; bases not matched to a gene: 2. CDR1 and CDR2 from the germline V gene are SGHTS and YDEGEE. This CDR3 is 12 amino acids long. CDR3 nucleotide sequence: TGTGCCAGCAGCTTGGAGGGGGCTAAAGCTTTCTTT. Translating gives CASSLEGAKAFF.

V usage is TRBV6-5 and J usage is TRBJ2-3; D tentatively fits TRBD1 or TRBD2 (5 bases each). Looked up from germline, CDR1 is MNHEY and CDR2 is SVGAGI. The CDR3 is 14 residues long. Trimming cost V 6 bases and J 1 base, with 11 bases left between them. CDR3 nucleotide sequence: TGTGCCAGCAGAACAGGAGCGGGCACAGATACGCAGTATTTT. Residues: CASRTGAGTDTQYF.

The chain recombines TRBV20-1 with TRBJ2-7; D not resolved. Trimming shortened V by 4 bases and J by 4 bases, and 8 bases separated the two germline ends. The CDR3 extends over 11 amino acids. The germline CDR1 and CDR2 sequences are DFQATT and SNEGSKA (reference sequence). The CDR3 region has the DNA TGCAGTGCTATATTAGGGTACGAGCAGTACTTC. This translates into CSAILGYEQYF.

This clone was counted at least ten times. This sequence joins TRBV7-9 and TRBJ2-7; 7 bases fit TRBD1. The CDR3 consists of 15 residues. With V trimmed by 1 base and J by 3 bases, 6 bases remained unmatched. Germline assignment: CDR1 SEHNR and CDR2 FQNEAQ (reference sequence). As DNA, the CDR3 is TGTGCCAGCAGCTTAGATACGCAGGGGGTCTACGAGCAGTACTTC. Protein sequence: CASSLDTQGVYEQYF.

This clone has only one observation. The chain couples TRBV19 to TRBJ1-1; 10 bases are a match to TRBD1. The junction had 7 bases not matched to a gene; V was cut back by 5 bases and J by 7 bases. CDR3 length: 14 amino acids. Looked up from germline, CDR1 is LNHDA and CDR2 is SQIVND (reference sequence). CDR3: CASSSGQGMGEAFF. In nucleotides, the CDR3 is TGTGCCAGTAGTTCGGGACAGGGGATGGGTGAAGCTTTCTTT.

The chain combines TRBV2 with TRBJ1-1, with D possibly matching TRBD1 (5 bases). The CDR3 is made up of 13 amino acids. CDR1 is SNHLY and CDR2 is FYNNEI in the germline V gene. V lost 8 bases, J lost 1 base, and 11 bases lay in between. The CDR3 DNA is TGTGCCAGCGGTACCAGGGCGAACACTGAAGCTTTCTTT. Amino acids: CASGTRANTEAFF.

V usage is TRBV9 and J usage is TRBJ2-7; the D is unclear. This CDR3 has 16 amino acids. V was shortened by 0 bases and J by 2 bases, with 15 bases between the two germline ends. The germline V gene has CDR1 SGDLS and CDR2 YYNGEE. The CDR3 DNA sequence: TGTGCCAGCAGCGTAGGGGAAGGGCTCTGGACCTACGAGCAGTACTTC. Translating gives CASSVGEGLWTYEQYF. The complete variable domain, with remaining parts taken from reference TRBV9 and TRBJ2-7, reads DSGVTQTPKHLITATGQRVTLRCSPRSGDLSVYWYQQSLDQGLQFLIQYYNGEERAKGNILERFSAQQFPDLHSELNLSSLELGDSALYFCASSVGEGLWTYEQYFGPGTRLTVT.

This chain links TRBV5-5 with TRBJ2-7, with D unresolved. Germline V lookup: CDR1 SGHKS, CDR2 YYEKEE (reference sequence). CDR3 length: 12 residues. V shed 1 base and J shed 5 bases, with 7 bases lying between them. CDR3 bases: TGTGCCAGCAGCTTGTCCGCTAACGAGCAGTACTTC. It encodes CASSLSANEQYF.

The chain joins TRBV5-4 to TRBJ2-2; 7 bases map to TRBD1. CDR1 and CDR2 from the germline V gene are SGHNT and YYREEE (reference sequence). The CDR3 is 14 residues long. The V gene end was trimmed by 3 bases and the J gene end by 4 bases; junction bases not matched to a gene: 3. CDR3 in amino acids: CASSSQGTTGELFF. CDR3 DNA sequence: TGTGCCAGCAGCTCACAGGGGACCACCGGGGAGCTGTTTTTT.

The chain joins TRBV25-1 to TRBJ1-2; D may be TRBD1 (5 bases). V lost 3 bases and J 8 bases, leaving 16 bases between the germline ends. CDR1 is MGHDK and CDR2 is SYGVNS in the germline V gene. The CDR3 sequence is 14 residues long. DNA of the CDR3: TGTGCCAGCAGTGATTCCCTGGGAGGGGTCGGCTACACCTTC. Translation: CASSDSLGGVGYTF.

The CDR3 DNA reads TGTGCCAGCAGCAACGGACTAGCGGCAAGATATCTAAAGTTCGAGCAGTACTTC. Translated, it gives CASSNGLAARYLKFEQYF. The rearrangement joins TRBV11-2 to TRBJ2-7, with 10 positions matching TRBD2. V dropped 5 bases and J dropped 6; count of bases not matched to a gene: 19. Germline loops: CDR1 SGHAT, CDR2 FQNNGV. This CDR3 region has 18 residues.

The CDR3 loop reads CASSPEAGGGIAPQHF. In DNA, the CDR3 is TGTGCCAGCTCACCAGAGGCAGGGGGCGGGATCGCGCCCCAGCATTTT. This chain links TRBV18 with TRBJ1-5; 8 bases are a match to TRBD1. The J segment lost 9 bases and the V segment lost 2 bases, leaving 12 bases of the junction unmatched. The CDR3 runs to 16 residues. Germline CDR1 is KGHSH and CDR2 is LQKENI.

The J gene is TRBJ1-5, the V gene TRBV30; D is uncertain. V was clipped by 2 bases and J by 7 bases, with 12 bases between them. The CDR3 length is 13 residues. Germline V gene data show CDR1 as GTSNPN and CDR2 as SVGIG (reference sequence). Written as DNA, the CDR3 is TGTGCCTGGAGTAAAGGCCAGTACCAGCCCCAGCATTTT. Translation: CAWSKGQYQPQHF. Together with reference TRBV30 and TRBJ1-5, the CDR3 gives the full variable domain: SQTIHQWPATLVQPVGSPLSLECTVEGTSNPNLYWYRQAAGRGLQLLFYSVGIGQISSEVPQNLSASRPQDRQFILSSKKLLLSDSGFYLCAWSKGQYQPQHFGDGTRLSIL.

The CDR3 region is CASSTRGLYGYTF. CDR3 coding DNA: TGTGCCAGTTCAACAAGGGGGCTCTATGGCTACACCTTC. The V and J genes are TRBV7-2 and TRBJ1-2; 7 bases map to TRBD1. The trim removed 9 bases at V and 4 bases at J, leaving 8 bases unmatched. The CDR3 has 13 residues. Germline lookup yields CDR1 SGHTA and CDR2 FQGNSA.